This note documents a single TCR beta chain sequence. Per the germline V gene, CDR1 is KGHDR and CDR2 is SFDVKD. V lost 2 bases and J lost 0; bases outside the gene matches: 3. There are 17 residues in the CDR3. The data stem from a study of blood T cell repertoires in COVID-19. Looking at the study overall: Samples of COVID-19 (acute and convalescent) were obtained from the United States, Italy and Spain.

Using immunoSEQ multiplex PCR, the repertoire was profiled, and TCRdb retains in-frame clones only, with some absent. The sample holds a few hundred thousand clones, 80% to 95% seen once. This clonotype originated in a woman aged 25-40 years who had recovered from COVID-19. The sequencing sample was made of PBMCs or T cells enriched from blood (not recorded which). The rearrangement links TRBV24-1 to TRBJ2-1, with 10 bases that match TRBD2. Here the CDR3 reads CATSDSLAGSSYNEQFF. The DNA for the CDR3 is TGTGCCACCAGTGATTCACTAGCGGGGAGCTCCTACAATGAGCAGTTCTTC.